This is a list of T cell receptor beta chains from one sample in a study of blood T cell repertoires in COVID-19. Clones were sequenced by immunoSEQ multiplex PCR, and TCRdb holds only the in-frame ones, with some missing. This sample carries 200,000 to 300,000 clones, around 85% of them seen once, and the ten largest clones take approximately 5.1%. Sequences were obtained from peripheral blood. All receptors come from a man aged 50 or older with COVID-19, enrolled during active disease. Each CDR3 is given with its conserved first and last residue.

j_call: TRBJ2-5
v_call: TRBV18
cdr3_aa: CASSPGLFQETQYF

j_call: TRBJ1-1
v_call: TRBV10-3
cdr3_aa: CAIRSGERSTEAFF

j_call: TRBJ1-1
v_call: TRBV6-5
cdr3_aa: CASSYYGDRGGEAFF

j_call: TRBJ2-1
v_call: TRBV7-3
cdr3_aa: CASSSNGFTSYNEQFF

j_call: TRBJ1-5
v_call: TRBV5-8
cdr3_aa: CASSGGGSNQPQHF

j_call: TRBJ2-1
v_call: TRBV2
cdr3_aa: CASRPLASLNNEQFF

j_call: TRBJ1-1
v_call: TRBV18
cdr3_aa: CASSPGGVRAGVEAFF

j_call: TRBJ1-2
v_call: TRBV7-3
cdr3_aa: CASSLSRNHGYTF

j_call: TRBJ2-7
v_call: TRBV18
cdr3_aa: CASSPGTGSSYEQYF

j_call: TRBJ1-1
v_call: TRBV19
cdr3_aa: CASTWGQTNTEAFF

j_call: TRBJ1-2
v_call: TRBV6-5
cdr3_aa: CASSYSAARPYTF

j_call: TRBJ1-1
v_call: TRBV7-8
cdr3_aa: CASTWGGMGTEAFF

j_call: TRBJ1-4
v_call: TRBV6-1
cdr3_aa: CASSERVRVKLFF

j_call: TRBJ1-2
v_call: TRBV5-6
cdr3_aa: CASRTGYYGYTF

j_call: TRBJ2-3
v_call: TRBV5-6
cdr3_aa: CASSQGAVSRTDTQYF

j_call: TRBJ1-1
v_call: TRBV3-1/TRBV3-2
cdr3_aa: CASSQVPHRQVNTEAFF

j_call: TRBJ2-2
v_call: TRBV5-1
cdr3_aa: CASSPGTSNTGELFF

j_call: TRBJ1-2
v_call: TRBV24-1
cdr3_aa: CATSDEGVYGYTF

j_call: TRBJ1-1
v_call: TRBV4-3
cdr3_aa: CASSQDGGTGQVNTEAFF

j_call: TRBJ1-1
v_call: TRBV9
cdr3_aa: CASSAGTGLNTEAFF

j_call: TRBJ1-4
v_call: TRBV7-9
cdr3_aa: CASSPQGAREKLFF

j_call: TRBJ1-2
v_call: TRBV7-2
cdr3_aa: CAIPQGGYGYTF

j_call: TRBJ1-3
v_call: TRBV7-9
cdr3_aa: CASSSLGQGSGNTIYF

j_call: TRBJ2-1
v_call: TRBV4-3
cdr3_aa: CASSQDINNEQFF

j_call: TRBJ1-5
v_call: TRBV10-2
cdr3_aa: CASSGQGQEPQHF

j_call: TRBJ2-7
v_call: TRBV12-3/TRBV12-4
cdr3_aa: CAVIDNSYEQYF

j_call: TRBJ2-3
v_call: TRBV18
cdr3_aa: CASSPGGGTDTQYF

j_call: TRBJ1-5
v_call: TRBV2
cdr3_aa: CASSGDSLAIQPQHF

j_call: TRBJ1-4
v_call: TRBV3-1/TRBV3-2
cdr3_aa: CASSQADRGYEKLFF

j_call: TRBJ2-5
v_call: TRBV28
cdr3_aa: CASRGLGGQETQYF

j_call: TRBJ2-7
v_call: TRBV2
cdr3_aa: CASSAVTYEQYF

j_call: TRBJ1-6
v_call: TRBV30
cdr3_aa: CAWRDLGSPLHF